Presented here are 20 T cell receptor beta chains from one specimen sequenced in a study of graft-versus-host responses after intestinal transplantation. Clones were read by immunoSEQ multiplex PCR, and TCRdb kept only the in-frame ones, dropping some. The sample includes around 15,000 clones, over 70% of them seen just once. Grafts had their tissue processed, releasing intraepithelial and lamina propria lymphocytes. Sequenced material: ileum tissue, taken 14 days after transplant. The source is a human patient who received an intestinal transplant, so some T cells may come from the graft donor.

V and J are TRBV5-6 and TRBJ1-4; 9 positions agree with TRBD1. The CDR3 runs 15 residues. Losses at the gene ends were 3 bases for V and 2 bases for J; bases not matched to a gene: 2. Germline V lookup: CDR1 SGHDT, CDR2 YYEEEE. DNA of the CDR3: TGTGCCAGCAGCTGGGGGACAGGGACTAATGAAAAACTGTTTTTT. It specifies CASSWGTGTNEKLFF.

This chain connects TRBV5-1 to TRBJ1-4, with D unclear. The V gene lost 0 bases and the J gene lost 8 bases, with 14 bases spanning the gap. This CDR3 has 15 residues. CDR1 and CDR2 (germline): SGHRS, YFSETQ. The CDR3 nucleotides are TGCGCCAGCAGCTTGGGTGTGGGCGCGAGGGAAAAACTGTTTTTT. Translation: CASSLGVGAREKLFF.

V usage is TRBV2 and J usage is TRBJ2-3; 9 bases are a match to TRBD2. V lost 3 bases, J lost 6 bases, and 4 bases stayed unmatched. The CDR3 is 14 amino acids. From germline, CDR1 is SNHLY and CDR2 FYNNEI. The CDR3 sequence is CASSEGLASDTQYF. The CDR3 DNA reads as TGTGCCAGCAGTGAGGGACTAGCTTCGGATACGCAGTATTTT.

Only a few counts were recorded for this clone. Here the CDR3 reads CASSLGQMNTEAFF. The CDR3 DNA reads as TGCGCCAGCAGCTTGGGACAGATGAACACTGAAGCTTTCTTT. V gene TRBV5-1 combines with J gene TRBJ1-1, with a weak D call TRBD1 (5 bases). The CDR3 sequence is 14 residues long. CDR1 is SGHRS and CDR2 is YFSETQ in the germline V gene. The ends were cut back, 0 bases at V and 0 bases at J, with 6 bases in the middle.

Remarks on this clone: Possible read error: a much larger clone is one base away. The same CDR3 is also encoded by other DNA sequences in this sample. J is TRBJ2-2 and V is TRBV4-1; no firm D call. With 3 bases removed from V and 0 bases from J, the gap between germline ends came to 2 bases. The CDR3 has 13 amino acids. CDR1 and CDR2 (germline): MGHRA, YSYEKL. The CDR3 nucleotides read TGCGCCAGCAGCCACACGAACACCGGGGAGCTGTTTTTT. This translates into CASSHTNTGELFF.

The V gene is TRBV13, the J gene TRBJ2-1, with 7 bases lining up with TRBD2. The germline V gene has CDR1 PRHDT and CDR2 FYEKMQ (reference sequence). The CDR3 sequence is 13 residues long. The V gene end was trimmed by 5 bases and the J gene end by 6 bases; junction bases not matched to a gene: 4. The CDR3 DNA is TGTGCCAGCAGCCCTGGACTAGTCAATGAGCAGTTCTTC. It specifies CASSPGLVNEQFF.

The table lists this clone with a count of one. The chain is built from TRBV27 and TRBJ2-7, with D hard to call. V shed 4 bases and J shed 4 bases, with 8 bases lying between them. In germline, CDR1 is MNHEY, CDR2 SMNVEV (reference sequence). The CDR3 has 12 amino acids. This chain's CDR3 is CASSSVGYEQYF. The DNA for the CDR3 is TGTGCCAGCAGTTCAGTGGGGTACGAGCAGTACTTC.

In its sample, this clone is medium-sized. The V gene is TRBV5-1, the J gene TRBJ1-6; 9 bases match TRBD1. With V trimmed by 3 bases and J by 9 bases, 7 bases remained unmatched. The CDR3 extends over 15 amino acids. Germline CDR1 and CDR2: SGHRS and YFSETQ. In DNA, the CDR3 is TGCGCCAGCAGCTGGGGACAGGGAGCGGGTTCACCCCTCCACTTT. Amino acid sequence: CASSWGQGAGSPLHF.

The J gene is TRBJ2-5, the V gene TRBV18, with 7 positions matching TRBD2. This CDR3 spans 12 amino acids. Germline trimming cut 6 bases from V and 3 bases from J; bases unmatched to any gene: 1. From germline, CDR1 is KGHSH and CDR2 LQKENI. As DNA, the CDR3 is TGTGCCAGCTCCCTAGCGGAAGAGACCCAGTACTTC. As protein: CASSLAEETQYF.

The chain couples TRBV4-1 to TRBJ2-5, with 10 bases aligning to TRBD1. There are 17 residues in the CDR3. The V gene's germline CDR1 is MGHRA and CDR2 YSYEKL. The trim removed 1 base at V and 2 bases at J, leaving 7 bases unmatched. The CDR3 region has the DNA TGCGCCAGCAGCCAAGCACTCGGGACAGGGGATCAAGAGACCCAGTACTTC. Encoded protein: CASSQALGTGDQETQYF.

This clone was seen once. J is TRBJ2-3 and V is TRBV5-6; no firm D call. The V end was cut by 3 bases, the J end by 4 bases, with 6 bases between. This CDR3 is built from 12 residues. Germline CDR1 SGHDT, CDR2 YYEEEE. The CDR3 nucleotides read TGTGCCAGCAGCTCTTGGTCAGATACGCAGTATTTT. As protein: CASSSWSDTQYF. The variable domain in full, with the rest retrieved from reference TRBV5-6 and TRBJ2-3, is DAGVTQSPTHLIKTRGQQVTLRCSPKSGHDTVSWYQQALGQGPQFIFQYYEEEERQRGNFPDRFSGHQFPNYSSELNVNALLLGDSALYLCASSSWSDTQYFGPGTRLTVL.

This rearrangement joins TRBV6-1 to TRBJ2-2; D may be TRBD1 or TRBD2 (5 bases each). The germline V gene encodes CDR1 MNHNS and CDR2 SASEGT. This CDR3 is built from 14 residues. The V gene lost 0 bases and the J gene lost 3 bases, with 5 bases spanning the gap. The CDR3 is CASSEAGDTGELFF. The CDR3 DNA reads TGTGCCAGCAGTGAAGCGGGGGACACCGGGGAGCTGTTTTTT.

This sequence joins TRBV19 and TRBJ2-3; D remains ambiguous. CDR3 length: 16 residues. Trimming shortened V by 1 base and J by 1 base, and 12 bases separated the two germline ends. Germline V CDR1 and CDR2: LNHDA, SQIVND (reference sequence). The CDR3 nucleotides read TGTGCCAGTAGTATAGTTGGAGATAAAGGCACAGATACGCAGTATTTT. It is translated as CASSIVGDKGTDTQYF.

The rearrangement joins TRBV13 to TRBJ2-3; 9 nucleotides align to TRBD2. The germline gives CDR1 PRHDT, CDR2 FYEKMQ (reference sequence). V gave up 5 bases and J gave up 5 bases; unmatched junction bases: 17. The length of the CDR3 is 18 residues. The CDR3 DNA sequence: TGTGCCAGCAGCCCCCGTTGGATGGCGGGAGGGCCTGGAGATACGCAGTATTTT. The encoded protein is CASSPRWMAGGPGDTQYF.

V and J are TRBV20-1 and TRBJ2-5; D unclear. The assigned J gene may be wrong: the sequence end matches TRBJ2-7 better. This CDR3 contains 11 residues. CDR1 and CDR2 from the germline V gene are DFQATT and SNEGSKA (reference sequence). The CDR3 loop is CSTLLGYEQYF. The CDR3 DNA reads as TGCAGTACACTGCTGGGCTACGAGCAGTACTTC.

This clone is labeled as medium-sized. J is TRBJ2-7 and V is TRBV5-5, with a possible D match to TRBD1 (5 bases). The CDR3 has 13 amino acids. Germline V gene lookup returns CDR1 SGHKS and CDR2 YYEKEE (reference sequence). Trimming took 4 bases from V and 6 from J, leaving 14 bases between them. The CDR3 DNA reads as TGTGCCAGCAGCCGTACCACAGGTAGCGAGCAGTACTTC. Amino acids: CASSRTTGSEQYF.

This CDR3 reads CASGPPQHF. Written as DNA, the CDR3 is TGTGCCAGTGGTCCGCCCCAGCATTTT. This rearrangement joins TRBV19 to TRBJ1-5, with unresolved D. V was shortened by 8 bases and J by 9 bases, with 5 bases between the two germline ends. The length of the CDR3 is 9 residues. Germline CDR1 and CDR2: LNHDA and SQIVND (reference sequence).

This chain links TRBV6-1 with TRBJ2-7; 8 bases agree with TRBD2. The V gene's germline CDR1 is MNHNS and CDR2 SASEGT. V trimming: 2 bases; J trimming: 0 bases; junction bases outside the gene matches: 3. CDR3 length: 15 amino acids. CDR3 sequence: CASSEQLADSYEQYF. In DNA form, the CDR3 reads TGTGCCAGCAGTGAACAACTAGCGGACTCCTACGAGCAGTACTTC.

J is TRBJ2-3 and V is TRBV5-8; TRBD2 matches at 9 bases. Per the germline V gene, CDR1 is SGHTS and CDR2 is YDEGEE. V gave up 2 bases and J gave up 3 bases; unmatched junction bases: 4. The CDR3 sequence is 15 residues long. The CDR3 coding sequence is TGTGCCAGCAGCTTAGCGGGAGGTCGTACAGATACGCAGTATTTT. This translates into CASSLAGGRTDTQYF.

V and J are TRBV6-4 and TRBJ2-2; D may be TRBD2 (6 bases). The CDR3 spans 14 residues. Germline loops: CDR1 MRHNA, CDR2 SNTAGT. V lost 0 bases and J 4 bases, leaving 6 bases between the germline ends. The DNA of the CDR3 is TGTGCCAGCAGTGACTCGACTAGCACCGGGGAGCTGTTTTTT. Its protein is CASSDSTSTGELFF.